The rows below give T cell receptor beta chains drawn from one sample of a study of radiotherapy plus CTLA-4 blockade in lung cancer. The repertoire was sequenced with immunoSEQ multiplex PCR; TCRdb's copy has only in-frame clones and lacks some. Here the sample spans 80,000 or so clones, about 79% being singletons. The sequenced sample was peripheral blood, obtained from a patient treated with radiotherapy plus ipilimumab. These receptors all stem from a human donor with non-small cell lung cancer who had a partial response to radiotherapy plus ipilimumab. Some clones in this sample may be carry-over from other donors' samples. The conserved cysteine and the conserved F or W are not part of the CDR3 here. Fields, in order: V gene, CDR3 protein.

TRBV7-2 | ASSLDPANYGYT
TRBV9 | ASSVNGVRGETQY
TRBV27 | ASSLSTAGYNSPLH
TRBV4-3 | ASSQRPAGSYNEQF
TRBV28 | ASSSPGTASGNTIY
TRBV9 | ASSAGTGIFRNTEAF
TRBV7-2 | ASKTSGAGEQF
TRBV5-5 | ASSQTSGRETGELF
TRBV5-1 | ASSLARQGQGNEKLF
TRBV2 | ASSTTPTNEKLF
TRBV19 | ASSPRGSSYEQY
TRBV28 | ASSLGPNTIY
TRBV5-1 | ASSLDTSPNEQF
TRBV15 | ATSRNRGELF
TRBV29-1 | SVGLAAHQETQY
TRBV6-6 | ASSGTEGEKLF
TRBV5-6 | ASSLQGGNEQF
TRBV5-8 | ASSLGGGTGTEAF
TRBV10-2 | ASALAGGPGEQY
TRBV28 | ASRVEETQY
TRBV19 | ASSIDGTGVNQPQH
TRBV19 | ASSIGGSPGDTQY
TRBV11-3 | ASSSRAGLRSGANVLT
TRBV18 | ASSPTGSEQF
TRBV4-3 | ASSPDRGPFYGYT
TRBV7-2 | ASSLYTLSGAYNEQF
TRBV5-1 | ASSRTSGAYNEQF
TRBV7-2 | ASSPRGSYLPGYEQY
TRBV9 | ASSPRDSLNEKLF
TRBV30 | AWSRRGEAF
TRBV28 | ASNLDRAVGVEAF
TRBV7-8 | ASSLMRDTYEQY
TRBV7-3 | ASSFASGRADTQY
TRBV28 | ASSLRAGRGLVETQY
TRBV27 | ASSVRDRDYGYT
TRBV23-1 | ASSPRGETDTQY